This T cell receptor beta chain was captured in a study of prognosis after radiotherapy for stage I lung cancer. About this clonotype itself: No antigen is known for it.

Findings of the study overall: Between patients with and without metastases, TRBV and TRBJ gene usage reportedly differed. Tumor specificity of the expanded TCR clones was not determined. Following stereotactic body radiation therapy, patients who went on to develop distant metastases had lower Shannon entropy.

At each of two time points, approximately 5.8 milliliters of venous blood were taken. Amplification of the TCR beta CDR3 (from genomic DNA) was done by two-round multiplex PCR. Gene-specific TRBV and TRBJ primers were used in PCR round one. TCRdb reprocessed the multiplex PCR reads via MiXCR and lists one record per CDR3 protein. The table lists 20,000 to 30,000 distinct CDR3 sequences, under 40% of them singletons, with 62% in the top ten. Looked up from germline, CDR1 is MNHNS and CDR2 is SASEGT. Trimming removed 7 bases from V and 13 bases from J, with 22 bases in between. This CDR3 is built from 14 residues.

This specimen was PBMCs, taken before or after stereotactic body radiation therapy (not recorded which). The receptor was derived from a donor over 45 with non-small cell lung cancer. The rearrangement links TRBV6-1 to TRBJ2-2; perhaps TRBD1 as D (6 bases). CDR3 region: CASKNNRAVIGLFF. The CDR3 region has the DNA TGTGCCAGCAAAAATAACAGGGCGGTTATCGGGCTGTTTTTT.